This entry lists 9 T cell receptor beta chains sequenced from one sample in a study of blood T cell repertoires in COVID-19. Clones were read by immunoSEQ multiplex PCR, and TCRdb kept only the in-frame ones, dropping some. The data show fewer than 450,000 clones, 91% seen once. The sequenced sample consisted of peripheral blood. The receptors shown here come from a woman aged 18-30 years who had recovered from COVID-19.

The chain has TRBV5-1 and TRBJ2-1; 12 bases map to TRBD2. Germline CDR1 and CDR2: SGHRS and YFSETQ. CDR3 length: 15 residues. The V gene end was trimmed by 3 bases and the J gene end by 8 bases; junction bases not matched to a gene: 6. Here the CDR3 DNA reads TGCGCCAGCAGCTCCGGACTAGCGGGGCCGGATGAGCAGTTCTTC. Protein product: CASSSGLAGPDEQFF.

The CDR3 region has the DNA TGTGCCAGCACTTCGTCAGGCAATAATTCACCCCTCCACTTT. Translated, it gives CASTSSGNNSPLHF. This chain connects TRBV28 to TRBJ1-6; D gene unclear. V lost 7 bases, J lost 5 bases, and 12 bases lay in between. The V gene's germline CDR1 is MDHEN and CDR2 SYDVKM. The CDR3 sequence is 14 residues long.

As to this clone: A read error may account for a junction end that differs from germline. The V gene is TRBV7-2, the J gene TRBJ2-1, with TRBD2 matching over 10 bases. CDR3 size: 13 residues. CDR1 SGHTA and CDR2 FQGNSA come from the germline V gene. The CDR3, as DNA: TGTGCCAGCAGGTTAGCGGGAGGCAGTGAGCAGTTCTTC. This sequence encodes CASRLAGGSEQFF.

V and J are TRBV25-1 and TRBJ1-1, with TRBD1 matching over 7 bases. The CDR3 sequence is 14 residues long. The germline CDR1 and CDR2 sequences are MGHDK and SYGVNS. Unmatched junction bases numbered 4, after V lost 5 bases and J lost 1 base. CDR3 in amino acids: CASSHRGGNTEAFF. As DNA, the CDR3 is TGTGCCAGCAGTCACAGGGGAGGGAACACTGAAGCTTTCTTT.

The J gene is TRBJ2-1, the V gene TRBV11-3; 9 bases align to TRBD2. This CDR3 has 15 amino acids. Losses at the gene ends were 4 bases for V and 8 bases for J; bases not matched to a gene: 9. Germline V gene sequence: CDR1 SGHNT, CDR2 YENEEA. Here the CDR3 reads CASSWLAGVIDEQFF. For the CDR3, the DNA is TGTGCCAGCAGCTGGTTAGCGGGAGTCATCGATGAGCAGTTCTTC.

The V call is TRBV11-2, the J call TRBJ1-6, with 7 positions matching TRBD1. This CDR3 has 18 amino acids. V shed 1 base and J 3 bases; nucleotides not matched to a gene: 9. Germline V CDR1 and CDR2: SGHAT, FQNNGV. CDR3 in amino acids: CASSLGWGTDDYNSPLHF. The CDR3 DNA reads as TGTGCCAGCAGCTTAGGGTGGGGGACAGACGACTATAATTCACCCCTCCACTTT.

The V and J genes are TRBV14 and TRBJ2-5; D is undetermined. This CDR3 comprises 14 residues. The germline V gene has CDR1 SGHDN and CDR2 FVKESK. Trimming took off 4 bases at V and 5 bases at J, with 14 bases between the two ends. CDR3: CASSLRQASETQYF. The CDR3 nucleotides are TGTGCCAGCAGCCTCCGGCAGGCTTCGGAGACCCAGTACTTC.

This sequence joins TRBV4-1 and TRBJ1-1, with 7 nucleotides matching TRBD1. Trimming took 3 bases from V and 3 from J; bases not matched to a gene: 13. The CDR3 has 17 residues. The germline V gene has CDR1 MGHRA and CDR2 YSYEKL. The CDR3: CASSHSPSGGIYTEAFF. The CDR3 DNA is TGCGCCAGCAGCCACTCTCCCTCAGGGGGGATTTACACTGAAGCTTTCTTT.

This rearrangement joins TRBV16 to TRBJ1-2; 7 bases align to TRBD1. The junction had 7 bases not matched to a gene; V was cut back by 8 bases and J by 1 base. CDR3 length: 14 amino acids. Germline V gives CDR1 KGHSY, CDR2 FQNENV. CDR3 DNA: TGTGCCAGCCAACGGGACAGACTTAACTATGGCTACACCTTC. Its protein is CASQRDRLNYGYTF.